Sequencing of this TCR beta chain was carried out in a study of blood T cell repertoires in COVID-19. The CDR3 is 13 amino acids. Germline assignment: CDR1 SGHNT and CDR2 YENEEA. With V trimmed by 3 bases and J by 12 bases, 10 bases remained unmatched. TCRdb keeps only in-frame clones here, not all; method: immunoSEQ multiplex PCR. This table has nearly 80,000 clones, around 85% appearing once. The sequence was obtained from a woman of 80 years or more with active or convalescent COVID-19. The chain links TRBV11-3 to TRBJ2-7; TRBD1 agrees at 8 bases. Sequenced sample: peripheral blood. The CDR3 sequence is CASSFGRGHVVYF. The CDR3 DNA reads TGTGCCAGCAGCTTCGGCAGGGGGCATGTCGTGTACTTC.